This T cell receptor (beta chain) was sequenced during a study of regulatory T cells in long-lasting Graves disease. Through Arm-PCR of CDR3 regions and iRepertoire HTBI primers, TCR beta libraries were built. TCRdb itself ran the multiplex PCR reads through MiXCR, one entry per CDR3 protein. The repertoire holds roughly 500,000 distinct CDR3 sequences, with about a fifth as singletons. Of note for this clonotype: The antigen remains undetermined.

Per the germline V gene, CDR1 is SGHVS and CDR2 is FQNEAQ. V shed 2 bases and J 0 bases; nucleotides not matched to a gene: 9. The CDR3 consists of 18 residues. Study-level results: Preferential use of TRBV28, TRBJ1-2 and TRBJ2-5 was seen in persistent disease. Graves' patients with persistent disease showed TCR diversity lower than patients newly diagnosed. Between persistent patients, thousands of public clonotypes were shared, exceeding the approximately 940 shared between new patients.

Time point of the sample: persistent/refractory GD, antithyroid drugs over 5 years with positive TRAb. RNA isolated from PBMCs was used to make the TCR library. American Thyroid Association guidelines defined Graves' disease diagnosis. Here the sequenced sample was peripheral blood mononuclear cells (PBMCs), taken when the disease was refractory, from a patient treated with antithyroid drugs. V usage is TRBV7-8 and J usage is TRBJ2-3; 9 positions agree with TRBD2. The TCR sequence derives from a female donor with Graves disease. The CDR3 spells CASSLLAGKGPSTDTQYF. CDR3 nucleotide sequence: TGTGCCAGCAGCTTACTAGCGGGAAAGGGCCCTAGCACAGATACGCAGTATTTT.